These 5 T cell receptor beta chains share one sample of origin, sequenced in a study of T cell changes during pregnancy in multiple sclerosis. Sequencing used immunoSEQ multiplex PCR; TCRdb keeps in-frame clones, though not all of them. The sample includes about 47,000 clones, roughly 93% of them seen just once. Sequences were derived from peripheral blood, sampled in the second trimester of pregnancy. These receptors originate from a female donor with multiple sclerosis, enrolled in a pregnancy study.

J is TRBJ1-4 and V is TRBV5-4, with 9 bases that match TRBD1. Germline CDR1 reads SGHNT; CDR2 reads YYREEE (reference sequence). The junction had 6 bases not matched to a gene; V was cut back by 2 bases and J by 7 bases. The CDR3 is 15 amino acids. The CDR3 here is CASSFTGGAIEKLFF. The DNA of the CDR3 is TGTGCCAGCAGCTTTACAGGGGGCGCGATTGAAAAACTGTTTTTT.

This chain connects TRBV5-8 to TRBJ2-7; TRBD1 agrees at 10 bases. CDR1 is SGHTS, CDR2 YDEGEE, per germline. The CDR3 has 15 residues. The junction had 7 bases not matched to a gene; V was cut back by 2 bases and J by 5 bases. The CDR3 DNA is TGTGCCAGCAGCTTCTACGGGACAGGGGTCCACGAGCAGTACTTC. Protein product: CASSFYGTGVHEQYF.

The chain joins TRBV5-6 to TRBJ2-5; TRBD2 matches 13 bases. The V gene end was trimmed by 5 bases and the J gene end by 5 bases; junction bases not matched to a gene: 6. Germline-derived CDR1 and CDR2 are SGHDT and YYEEEE. This CDR3 comprises 15 residues. CDR3 in DNA: TGTGCCAGCAGTTGGACTAGCGGGAGCAGTGAGACCCAGTACTTC. Its translation: CASSWTSGSSETQYF.

This rearrangement joins TRBV6-4 to TRBJ2-1, with 7 positions matching TRBD2. The J segment lost 10 bases and the V segment lost 2 bases, leaving 2 bases of the junction unmatched. The germline gives CDR1 MRHNA, CDR2 SNTAGT. The CDR3 consists of 12 residues. This CDR3 reads CASSDGEGEQFF. In DNA, the CDR3 is TGTGCCAGCAGTGACGGGGAGGGGGAGCAGTTCTTC.

The J gene is TRBJ1-3, the V gene TRBV5-1, with a possible D match to TRBD1 (5 bases). CDR3 length: 15 amino acids. In germline, CDR1 is SGHRS, CDR2 YFSETQ. V was pared by 0 bases and J by 0 bases, with 7 bases between. The CDR3 nucleotides are TGCGCCAGCAGCTTGGCCAGGGACTCTGGAAACACCATATATTTT. Translation: CASSLARDSGNTIYF.